This T cell receptor (beta chain) was profiled in a study of T-cell reconstitution after alpha-beta-depleted transplantation in children. In germline, CDR1 is SGHRS, CDR2 YFSETQ. The CDR3 length is 15 residues. V lost 2 bases and J lost 5; bases outside the gene matches: 5. Worth noting for this clonotype: Its antigen is still unknown.

Unique molecular identifiers were used in preparing the TCRbeta library. TCRdb recomputed calls from the PCR reads with MiXCR, one row per CDR3 protein. The top ten hold under 45% of the sample, which has fewer than 750,000 distinct CDR3 sequences, around 27% seen once. Study findings and constraints: T-cell numbers and diversity one year post-transplant derived largely from freshly generated T cells. Surviving recipient cells, namely T cells and thymic progenitors, were the source of high day-60 TCRbeta diversity in some patients. About two months after transplant, alpha-beta T cells reportedly came from several hundred expanded graft clones.

The source was PBMCs, collected before TCRalphabeta/CD19-depleted stem cell transplant. The receptor's source is a boy under two years old with Wiskott-Aldrich syndrome, due to receive a stem cell transplant. The J gene is TRBJ2-1, the V gene TRBV5-1, with TRBD1 identical over 9 bases. The CDR3 region has the DNA TGCGCCAGCAGCTTACAGGGGGCAGCGAACAATGAGCAGTTCTTC. Residues: CASSLQGAANNEQFF. The entire variable domain, with the rest obtained from reference TRBV5-1 and TRBJ2-1, is as follows: KAGVTQTPRYLIKTRGQQVTLSCSPISGHRSVSWYQQTPGQGLQFLFEYFSETQRNKGNFPGRFSGRQFSNSRSEMNVSTLELGDSALYLCASSLQGAANNEQFFGPGTRLTVL.